This TCR beta chain is drawn from a study of cytomegalovirus exposure and HLA in healthy donors. The overall study: Among 398 genotyped donors, around 81% fell in the Caucasian-associated ancestry cluster. General study results and limits: Only CMV serostatus was available as immune exposure information. Through in vitro validation, three CMV-associated chains were shown to be specific for CMV antigens.

Regarding this clone: What it binds is not known.

Use of 60 Vbeta and 13 Jbeta primers characterized the PCR. Sequencing used immunoSEQ multiplex PCR; TCRdb keeps in-frame clones, though not all of them. Of approximately 160,000 clones in the sample, around 68% were seen once. Germline V gene sequence: CDR1 SQVTM, CDR2 ANQGSEA. Trimming took off 6 bases at V and 4 bases at J, with 4 bases between the two ends. This CDR3 is built from 10 residues. Donors sampled were nominally healthy, though unrecorded immune exposures were likely. The V gene is TRBV29-1, the J gene TRBJ2-1; D not certain. The receptor comes from a man aged 50 to 59 in good health and CMV-seronegative. Input material: PBMCs. Here the CDR3 DNA reads TGCAGCGTCCAGTACAATGAGCAGTTCTTC. The encoded protein is CSVQYNEQFF.